The 23 T cell receptor beta chains listed next were all sequenced from one sample in a study of CXCR3-negative and CXCR3-positive naive CD8 T cells. General study findings and limits: Relative to CXCR3-negative naive cells, CXCR3-positive naive cells had more hydrophobic TRB CDR3s.

For these receptors, no antigen is known. The study made its TRB cDNA libraries by 5' RACE, adding UMI labels. TCRdb re-called the 5' RACE reads; every CDR3 protein appears as one record, without DNA. The sample's table shows more than 75,000 distinct CDR3 sequences. The sample was naive CXCR3+ CD8+ T cells from blood. Indicated subset: CD45RO-CCR7+CD27+CD95- naive CD8+ T cells expressing CXCR3 (TNR3+). These TCRs come from a human donor in good health. Some clones in this sample may be carry-over from other donors' samples.

The chain combines TRBV29-1 with TRBJ2-5; checking the TCRdb D call of TRBD1 is not possible without DNA. This CDR3 comprises 16 residues. Germline V gives CDR1 SQVTM, CDR2 ANQGSEA. The CDR3 region is CSVEGGVLDREETQYF.

The rearrangement uses TRBV4-1 and TRBJ2-7; TCRdb outputs TRBD1, but without DNA this stays unchecked. The CDR3 loop spans 16 amino acids. CDR1 and CDR2 from the germline V gene are MGHRA and YSYEKL. The chain's CDR3 is CASSQGSGTGTYEQYF.

The chain has TRBV28 and TRBJ1-1. CDR3 length equals 14 residues. Germline CDR1 and CDR2: MDHEN and SYDVKM. The chain's CDR3 is CASSLRVGRTEAFF.

CDR3 sequence: CASSSKGWGLYEQYF. V usage is TRBV27 and J usage is TRBJ2-7. The length of the CDR3 is 15 residues. From germline, CDR1 is MNHEY and CDR2 SMNVEV (reference sequence).

The rearrangement links TRBV4-3 to TRBJ1-5; absent DNA, TCRdb's TRBD1 call cannot be checked. The CDR3 has 16 amino acids. In germline, CDR1 is LGHNA, CDR2 YSLEER. The CDR3 spells CASSQGDRGEYQPQHF.

CDR3 sequence reads: CASSFDFYNEQFF. This rearrangement joins TRBV5-1 to TRBJ2-1. Germline loops: CDR1 SGHRS, CDR2 YFSETQ. This CDR3 has 13 amino acids.

This chain connects TRBV9 to TRBJ2-1; with no DNA, the TCRdb D assignment of TRBD1 cannot be verified. Germline CDR1 and CDR2: SGDLS and YYNGEE. This CDR3 has 15 residues. CDR3 region: CASSVGGGSYNEQFF.

The rearrangement joins TRBV6-2 or TRBV6-3 to TRBJ1-2. CDR1 is MNHEY, CDR2 SVGEGT, per germline. The CDR3 is made up of 11 amino acids. This CDR3 is CASSYPDGYTF.

The gene calls are TRBV7-8 and TRBJ2-1; TCRdb reports TRBD2, a call that lacks DNA to check it against. Germline V gives CDR1 SGHVS, CDR2 FQNEAQ. CDR3 size: 16 residues. CDR3 protein: CASSFRPRETPNEQFF. Full variable domain (remainder filled in from reference TRBV7-8 and TRBJ2-1): GAGVSQSPRYKVAKRGQDVALRCDPISGHVSLFWYQQALGQGPEFLTYFQNEAQLDKSGLPSDRFFAERPEGSVSTLKIQRTQQEDSAVYLCASSFRPRETPNEQFFGPGTRLTVL.

The V call is TRBV29-1, the J call TRBJ2-7. This CDR3 comprises 12 residues. Per germline, CDR1 SQVTM and CDR2 ANQGSEA. The chain's CDR3 is CSVEDPGYEQYF.

V is TRBV20-1 and J is TRBJ2-4; the D call of TRBD1 rests on TCRdb alone, since no DNA is present to check it. The CDR3 has 14 amino acids. CDR1 is DFQATT and CDR2 is SNEGSKA in the germline V gene (reference sequence). CDR3 amino acids: CSLHLGGGRNIQYF.

This chain connects TRBV25-1 to TRBJ2-7; TCRdb's D call, TRBD1, is unchecked because there is no DNA. Looked up from germline, CDR1 is MGHDK and CDR2 is SYGVNS. CDR3 size: 14 residues. Here the CDR3 reads CASSERDSSYEQYF.

The CDR3: CASSFGQGSNEQFF. The genes are TRBV5-8 and TRBJ2-1; lacking DNA, the TRBD1 call made by TCRdb goes unchecked. CDR1 and CDR2 (germline): SGHTS, YDEGEE. This CDR3 region has 14 residues.

The V call is TRBV29-1, the J call TRBJ2-7; the D call from TCRdb, TRBD1, cannot be confirmed without DNA. Germline V gene sequence: CDR1 SQVTM, CDR2 ANQGSEA. This CDR3 comprises 11 residues. This CDR3 is CSVYRAGEQYF.

The gene calls are TRBV29-1 and TRBJ2-5; TCRdb's D call, TRBD1, is unchecked because there is no DNA. CDR1 and CDR2 (germline): SQVTM, ANQGSEA. The CDR3 consists of 13 residues. The CDR3 is CSVVQGLGETQYF.

The chain has TRBV3-1 and TRBJ2-7; TCRdb's assignment of TRBD1 cannot be checked, as there is no DNA. Germline V CDR1 and CDR2: LGHDT, YNNKEL (reference sequence). This CDR3 has 14 residues. The CDR3 loop reads CASSLQGGQYEQYF.

The rearrangement links TRBV15 to TRBJ2-3; TCRdb outputs TRBD2, but without DNA this stays unchecked. Germline V CDR1 and CDR2: LNHNV, YYDKDF (reference sequence). There are 15 residues in the CDR3. The CDR3 here is CATSPEVWGTDTQYF. The variable domain in full, with the rest retrieved from reference TRBV15 and TRBJ2-3, is DAMVIQNPRYQVTQFGKPVTLSCSQTLNHNVMYWYQQKSSQAPKLLFHYYDKDFNNEADTPDNFQSRRPNTSFCFLDIRSPGLGDTAMYLCATSPEVWGTDTQYFGPGTRLTVL.

The genes are TRBV2 and TRBJ2-3; lacking DNA, the TRBD1 call made by TCRdb goes unchecked. The length of the CDR3 is 13 residues. Germline V gives CDR1 SNHLY, CDR2 FYNNEI. CDR3 loop: CASGMGTTDTQYF.

The CDR3 loop reads CSVEDPAAKPGELFF. This chain links TRBV29-1 with TRBJ2-2. The length of the CDR3 is 15 residues. Germline V lookup: CDR1 SQVTM, CDR2 ANQGSEA.

This chain connects TRBV29-1 to TRBJ2-1; TCRdb lists TRBD1, though no DNA is available to test this call. The V gene's germline CDR1 is SQVTM and CDR2 ANQGSEA. The CDR3 sequence is 14 residues long. Here the CDR3 reads CSARTGGSYNEQFF.

The CDR3 here is CASAGLAASTDTQYF. The chain is built from TRBV7-8 and TRBJ2-3; the D gene TCRdb calls, TRBD2, cannot be checked with no DNA. The CDR3 runs to 15 residues. CDR1 is SGHVS and CDR2 is FQNEAQ in the germline V gene.

This rearrangement joins TRBV12-3 or TRBV12-4 to TRBJ2-3; there is no DNA to check the TCRdb D call of TRBD2. The CDR3 runs to 15 residues. The CDR3 protein is CASSGGTLPTDTQYF.

The V call is TRBV20-1, the J call TRBJ2-2; the D call from TCRdb, TRBD2, cannot be confirmed without DNA. There are 17 residues in the CDR3. CDR1 and CDR2 from the germline V gene are DFQATT and SNEGSKA (reference sequence). The CDR3 sequence: CSALTRERGLNTGELFF.